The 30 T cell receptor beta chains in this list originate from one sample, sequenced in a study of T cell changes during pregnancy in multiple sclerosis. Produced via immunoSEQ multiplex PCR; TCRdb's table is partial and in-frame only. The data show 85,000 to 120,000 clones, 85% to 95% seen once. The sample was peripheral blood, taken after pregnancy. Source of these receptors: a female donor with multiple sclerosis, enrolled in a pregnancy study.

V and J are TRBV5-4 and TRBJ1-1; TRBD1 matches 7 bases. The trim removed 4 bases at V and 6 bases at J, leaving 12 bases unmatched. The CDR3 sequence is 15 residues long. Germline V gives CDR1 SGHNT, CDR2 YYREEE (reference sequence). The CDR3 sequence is CASSPSPGTDPEAFF. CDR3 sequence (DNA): TGTGCCAGCAGCCCCTCACCTGGGACAGACCCTGAAGCTTTCTTT.

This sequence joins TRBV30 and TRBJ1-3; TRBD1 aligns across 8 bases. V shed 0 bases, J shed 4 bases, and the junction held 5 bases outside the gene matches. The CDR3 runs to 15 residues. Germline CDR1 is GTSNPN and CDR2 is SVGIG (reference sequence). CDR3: CAWSVAGGVGNTIYF. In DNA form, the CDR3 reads TGTGCCTGGAGTGTAGCAGGGGGCGTCGGAAACACCATATATTTT.

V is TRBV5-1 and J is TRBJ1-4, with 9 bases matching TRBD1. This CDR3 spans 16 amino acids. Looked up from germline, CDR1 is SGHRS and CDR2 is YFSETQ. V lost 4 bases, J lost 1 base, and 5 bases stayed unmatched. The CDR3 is CASSPGTGKTNEKLFF. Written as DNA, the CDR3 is TGCGCCAGCAGCCCCGGGACAGGGAAAACTAATGAAAAACTGTTTTTT.

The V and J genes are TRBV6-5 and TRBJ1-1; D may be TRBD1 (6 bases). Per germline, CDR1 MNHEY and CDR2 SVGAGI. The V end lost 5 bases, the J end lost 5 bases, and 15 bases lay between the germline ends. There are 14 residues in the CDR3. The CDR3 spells CASSNRVFKTEAFF. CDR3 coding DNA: TGTGCCAGCAGTAACAGGGTCTTTAAGACTGAAGCTTTCTTT.

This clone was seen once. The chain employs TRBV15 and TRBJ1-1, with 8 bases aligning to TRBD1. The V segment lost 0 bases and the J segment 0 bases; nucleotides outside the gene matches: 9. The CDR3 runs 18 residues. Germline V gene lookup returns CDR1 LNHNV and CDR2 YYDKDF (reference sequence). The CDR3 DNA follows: TGTGCCACCAGCAGAGATCCCCAGGGGGCGTCGATGAACACTGAAGCTTTCTTT. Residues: CATSRDPQGASMNTEAFF.

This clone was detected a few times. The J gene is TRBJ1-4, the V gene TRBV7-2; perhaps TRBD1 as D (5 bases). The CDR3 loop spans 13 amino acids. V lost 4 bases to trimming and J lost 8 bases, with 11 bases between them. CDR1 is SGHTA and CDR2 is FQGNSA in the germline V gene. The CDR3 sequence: CASSYGRDEKLFF. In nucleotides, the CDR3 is TGTGCCAGCAGCTACGGGAGGGACGAAAAACTGTTTTTT.

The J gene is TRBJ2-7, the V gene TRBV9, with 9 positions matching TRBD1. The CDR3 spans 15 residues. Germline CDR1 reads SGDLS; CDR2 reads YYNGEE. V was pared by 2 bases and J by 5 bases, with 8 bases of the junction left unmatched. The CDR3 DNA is TGTGCCAGCAGCGTTACATGGGACAGGGCGAACGAGCAGTACTTC. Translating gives CASSVTWDRANEQYF. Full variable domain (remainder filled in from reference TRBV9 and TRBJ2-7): DSGVTQTPKHLITATGQRVTLRCSPRSGDLSVYWYQQSLDQGLQFLIQYYNGEERAKGNILERFSAQQFPDLHSELNLSSLELGDSALYFCASSVTWDRANEQYFGPGTRLTVT.

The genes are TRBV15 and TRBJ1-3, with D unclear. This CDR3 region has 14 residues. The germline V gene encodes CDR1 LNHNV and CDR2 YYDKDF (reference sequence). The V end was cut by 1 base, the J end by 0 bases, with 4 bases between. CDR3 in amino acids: CATSRGSSGNTIYF. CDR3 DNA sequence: TGTGCCACCAGCAGAGGTAGCTCTGGAAACACCATATATTTT.

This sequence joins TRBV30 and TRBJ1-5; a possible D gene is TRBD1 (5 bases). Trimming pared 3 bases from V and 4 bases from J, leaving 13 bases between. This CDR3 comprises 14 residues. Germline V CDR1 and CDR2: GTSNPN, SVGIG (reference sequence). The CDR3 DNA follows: TGTGCCTGGAGCACGACAGATTTGAATCAGCCCCAGCATTTT. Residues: CAWSTTDLNQPQHF.

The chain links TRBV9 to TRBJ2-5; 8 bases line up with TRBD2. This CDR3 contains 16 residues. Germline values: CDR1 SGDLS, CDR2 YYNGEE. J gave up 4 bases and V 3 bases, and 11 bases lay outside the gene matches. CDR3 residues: CASSAVLAEPRETQYF. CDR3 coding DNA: TGTGCCAGCAGCGCGGTACTAGCGGAGCCTAGAGAGACCCAGTACTTC.

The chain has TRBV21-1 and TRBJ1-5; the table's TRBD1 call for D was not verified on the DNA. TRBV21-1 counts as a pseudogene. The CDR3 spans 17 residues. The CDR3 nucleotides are TGTGCCAGCAGCAAAGATGAGGTGGCAGGGAGCAATCAGCCCCAGCATTTT. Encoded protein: CASSKDEVAGSNQPQHF.

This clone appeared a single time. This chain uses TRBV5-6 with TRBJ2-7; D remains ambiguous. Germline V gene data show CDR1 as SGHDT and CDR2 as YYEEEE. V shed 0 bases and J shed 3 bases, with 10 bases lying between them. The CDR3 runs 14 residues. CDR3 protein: CASSLGAFIYEQYF. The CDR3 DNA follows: TGTGCCAGCAGCTTGGGGGCTTTTATCTACGAGCAGTACTTC.

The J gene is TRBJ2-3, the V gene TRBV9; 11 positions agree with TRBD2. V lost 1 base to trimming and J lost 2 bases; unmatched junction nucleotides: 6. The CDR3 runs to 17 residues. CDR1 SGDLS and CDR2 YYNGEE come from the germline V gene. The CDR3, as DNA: TGTGCCAGCAGCGTAAGCGGGACTAGCGGATTCACAGATACGCAGTATTTT. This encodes CASSVSGTSGFTDTQYF.

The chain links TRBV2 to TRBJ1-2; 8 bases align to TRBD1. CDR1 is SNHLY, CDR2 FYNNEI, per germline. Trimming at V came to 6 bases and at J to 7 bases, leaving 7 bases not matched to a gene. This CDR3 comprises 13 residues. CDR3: CASSGDRIGGYTF. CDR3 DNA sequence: TGTGCCAGCAGCGGGGACAGGATTGGTGGCTACACCTTC. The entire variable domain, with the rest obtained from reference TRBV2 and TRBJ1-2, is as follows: EPEVTQTPSHQVTQMGQEVILRCVPISNHLYFYWYRQILGQKVEFLVSFYNNEISEKSEIFDDQFSVERPDGSNFTLKIRSTKLEDSAMYFCASSGDRIGGYTFGSGTRLTVV.

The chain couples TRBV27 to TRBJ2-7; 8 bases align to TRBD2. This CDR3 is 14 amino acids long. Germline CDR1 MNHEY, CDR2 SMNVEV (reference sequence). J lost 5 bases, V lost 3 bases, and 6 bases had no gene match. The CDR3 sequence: CASSLGRGVNEQYF. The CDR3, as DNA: TGTGCCAGCAGTTTGGGGCGGGGGGTAAACGAGCAGTACTTC.

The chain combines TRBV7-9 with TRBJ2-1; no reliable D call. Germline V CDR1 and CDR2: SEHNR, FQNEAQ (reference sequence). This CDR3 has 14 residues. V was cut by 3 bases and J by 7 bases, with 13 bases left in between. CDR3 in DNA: TGTGCCAGCAGCTTTGAGACTCTATTGAATGAGCAGTTCTTC. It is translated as CASSFETLLNEQFF.

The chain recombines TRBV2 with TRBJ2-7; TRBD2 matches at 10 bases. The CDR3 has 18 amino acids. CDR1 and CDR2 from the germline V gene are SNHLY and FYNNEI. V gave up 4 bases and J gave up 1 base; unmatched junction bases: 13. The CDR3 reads CASSGEGLAGGFSYEQYF. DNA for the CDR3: TGTGCCAGCAGTGGGGAAGGGTTAGCGGGAGGCTTTTCCTACGAGCAGTACTTC.

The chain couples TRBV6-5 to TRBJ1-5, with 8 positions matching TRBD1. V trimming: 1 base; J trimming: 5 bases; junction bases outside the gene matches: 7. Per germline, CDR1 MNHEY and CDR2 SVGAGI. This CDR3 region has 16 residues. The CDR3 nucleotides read TGTGCCAGCAGTTACTGGGGGGACAGGCACTATCAGCCCCAGCATTTT. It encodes CASSYWGDRHYQPQHF.

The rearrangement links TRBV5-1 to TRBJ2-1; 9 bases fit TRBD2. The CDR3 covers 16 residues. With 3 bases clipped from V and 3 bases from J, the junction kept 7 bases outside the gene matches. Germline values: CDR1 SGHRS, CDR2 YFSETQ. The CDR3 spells CASSSLAGEDYNEQFF. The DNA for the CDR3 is TGCGCCAGCAGCTCATTAGCGGGAGAGGACTACAATGAGCAGTTCTTC.

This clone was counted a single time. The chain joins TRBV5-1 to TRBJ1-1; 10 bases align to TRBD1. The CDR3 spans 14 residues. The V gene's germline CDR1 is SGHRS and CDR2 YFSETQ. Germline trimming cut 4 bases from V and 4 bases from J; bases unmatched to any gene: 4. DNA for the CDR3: TGCGCCAGCAGCATCGGACAGGGGGGCACTGAAGCTTTCTTT. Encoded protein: CASSIGQGGTEAFF. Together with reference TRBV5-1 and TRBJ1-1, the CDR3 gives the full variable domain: KAGVTQTPRYLIKTRGQQVTLSCSPISGHRSVSWYQQTPGQGLQFLFEYFSETQRNKGNFPGRFSGRQFSNSRSEMNVSTLELGDSALYLCASSIGQGGTEAFFGQGTRLTVV.

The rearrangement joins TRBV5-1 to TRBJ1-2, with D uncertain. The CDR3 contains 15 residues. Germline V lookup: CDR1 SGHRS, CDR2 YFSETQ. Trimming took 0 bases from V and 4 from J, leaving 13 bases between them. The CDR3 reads CASSLEQDYPYGYTF. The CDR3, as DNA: TGCGCCAGCAGCTTGGAGCAGGATTACCCCTATGGCTACACCTTC.

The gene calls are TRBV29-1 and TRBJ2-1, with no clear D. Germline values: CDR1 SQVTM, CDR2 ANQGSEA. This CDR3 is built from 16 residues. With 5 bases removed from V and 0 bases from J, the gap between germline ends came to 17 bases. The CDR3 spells CSVSVAAQSSYNEQFF. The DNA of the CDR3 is TGCAGCGTTTCGGTGGCGGCTCAGAGCTCCTACAATGAGCAGTTCTTC.

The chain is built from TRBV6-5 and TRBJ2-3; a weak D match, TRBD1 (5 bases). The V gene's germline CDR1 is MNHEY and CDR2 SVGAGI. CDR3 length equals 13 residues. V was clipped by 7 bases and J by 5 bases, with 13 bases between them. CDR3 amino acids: CASKGKGLDTQYF. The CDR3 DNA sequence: TGTGCCAGCAAGGGGAAGGGATTAGATACGCAGTATTTT.

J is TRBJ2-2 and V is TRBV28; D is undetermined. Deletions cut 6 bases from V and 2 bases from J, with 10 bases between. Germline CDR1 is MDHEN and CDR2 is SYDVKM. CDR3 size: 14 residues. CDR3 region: CASSLPINTGELFF. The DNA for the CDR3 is TGTGCCAGCAGCCTACCGATTAACACCGGGGAGCTGTTTTTT.

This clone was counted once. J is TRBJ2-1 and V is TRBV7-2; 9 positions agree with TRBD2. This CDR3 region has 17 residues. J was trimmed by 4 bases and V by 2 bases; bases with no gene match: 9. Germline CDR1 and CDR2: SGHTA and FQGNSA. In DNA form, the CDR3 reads TGTGCCAGCAGCTTAAAGGCGGGAGGGGTGGGTTACAATGAGCAGTTCTTC. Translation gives CASSLKAGGVGYNEQFF.

DNA for the CDR3: TGTGCCAGCAGTCCGCTCAGGGGTGTTGGCTCCTACGAGCAGTACTTC. It is translated as CASSPLRGVGSYEQYF. This rearrangement joins TRBV27 to TRBJ2-7, with D possibly TRBD1 on 6 matching bases. Trimming removed 5 bases at V and 0 bases at J, with 17 bases between. The CDR3 extends over 16 amino acids. The V gene's germline CDR1 is MNHEY and CDR2 SMNVEV (reference sequence).

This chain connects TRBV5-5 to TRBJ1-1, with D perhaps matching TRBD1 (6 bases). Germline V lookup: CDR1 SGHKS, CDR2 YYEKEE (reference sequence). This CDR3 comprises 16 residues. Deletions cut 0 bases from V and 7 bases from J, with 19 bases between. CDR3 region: CASSLVGGQGYVEAFF. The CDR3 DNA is TGTGCCAGCAGCTTGGTCGGGGGGCAAGGTTATGTTGAAGCTTTCTTT.

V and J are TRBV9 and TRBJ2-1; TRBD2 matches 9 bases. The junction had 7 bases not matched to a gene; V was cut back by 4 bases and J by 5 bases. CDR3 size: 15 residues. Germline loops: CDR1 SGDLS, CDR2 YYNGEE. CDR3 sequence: CASSHSSGDDNEQFF. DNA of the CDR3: TGTGCCAGCAGCCACTCTAGCGGGGACGACAATGAGCAGTTCTTC.

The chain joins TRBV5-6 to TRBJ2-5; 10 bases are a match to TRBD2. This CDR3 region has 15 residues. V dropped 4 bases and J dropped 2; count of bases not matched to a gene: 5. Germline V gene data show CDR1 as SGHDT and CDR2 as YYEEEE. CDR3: CASSARTSGQETQYF. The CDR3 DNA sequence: TGTGCCAGCAGCGCCCGGACTAGCGGACAAGAGACCCAGTACTTC.

The CDR3 loop is CASSTGTGMVNTEAFF. Written as DNA, the CDR3 is TGTGCCAGCTCGACCGGGACAGGGATGGTGAACACTGAAGCTTTCTTT. This chain connects TRBV18 to TRBJ1-1, with 9 bases lining up with TRBD1. The CDR3 sequence is 16 residues long. V lost 6 bases and J lost 0; bases outside the gene matches: 8. CDR1 and CDR2 (germline): KGHSH, LQKENI.